The 24 T cell receptor beta chains below all came from one sample that was sequenced in a study of tumor-infiltrating lymphocytes in primary liver carcinoma. Unsorted whole blood yielded the blood RNA, and germline DNA was also extracted. Starting from 500 ng of total RNA, TCR beta cDNA was produced with a primer in the constant region. Libraries of TCR beta came from three nested multiplex PCR rounds with slightly modified ARM-PCR. Investigators reported that the first two PCR rounds, at around 11 cycles each, used TRBV1-TRBV30 forward primers with a C-beta reverse primer. TCRdb reprocessed the multiplex PCR reads via MiXCR and lists one record per CDR3 protein. The data contain 330,000 or so distinct CDR3 sequences, about 61% of them singletons. The source material was peripheral blood. These receptors were obtained from a man aged 40-55 years with primary liver carcinoma and hepatitis B virus infection.

Regarding this clonotype: A read error may be the cause here, since a much bigger clone is one base away. The chain joins TRBV6-6 to TRBJ2-7; D is possibly TRBD1 or TRBD2 (5 bases each). Germline V gene lookup returns CDR1 MNHNY and CDR2 SVGAGI (reference sequence). The CDR3 sequence is 15 residues long. CDR3 loop: CAGSYLGPRSYEQYF. As DNA, the CDR3 is TGTGCCGGCAGTTACTTGGGACCCCGCTCCTACGAGCAGTACTTC.

With respect to this clonotype: Its ends do not fully match the called genes, so a read error is possible. The rearrangement uses TRBV2 and TRBJ2-1; D tentatively fits TRBD1 or TRBD2 (5 bases each). CDR1 and CDR2 from the germline V gene are SNHLY and FYNNEI. The CDR3 is made up of 16 amino acids. As DNA, the CDR3 is TGTGCCAACAGTGAAGGGGACGAGAGCTCCTACAATGAGCAGTTTTTC. The encoded protein is CANSEGDESSYNEQFF.

This clonotype appeared many times. The chain links TRBV10-3 to TRBJ2-1; 14 bases are shared with TRBD2. This CDR3 has 16 amino acids. V trimming: 0 bases; J trimming: 10 bases; junction bases outside the gene matches: 5. Germline V CDR1 and CDR2: ENHRY, SYGVKD. The CDR3 spells CAISESGTSGSREQFF. In DNA form, the CDR3 reads TGTGCCATCAGTGAGTCAGGGACTAGCGGGAGTCGCGAGCAGTTCTTC.

Regarding this clonotype: An end of the junction does not agree with germline; a read error may underlie this. The chain employs TRBV14 and TRBJ1-4; D gene ambiguous. This CDR3 comprises 13 residues. Germline CDR1 reads SGHDN; CDR2 reads FVKESK. CDR3 nucleotides: TGTGCCAGCAGCCAGTTGATCAGAGAAAAGCTGTTTTTT. Its protein is CASSQLIREKLFF.

This sequence joins TRBV6-5 and TRBJ2-2, with D possibly being TRBD1 (5 bases). This CDR3 is 15 amino acids long. Trimming stripped 2 bases from V and 8 bases from J, with 15 bases between. Germline V CDR1 and CDR2: MNHEY, SVGAGI. Here the CDR3 DNA reads TGTGCCAGCAGTTACAGGGGCCAACATTCAGGGGAGCTGTTTTTT. Translated, it gives CASSYRGQHSGELFF.

Notes on this clonotype: The junction and the germline gene differ at one end; a read error may be behind it. The rearrangement joins TRBV11-1 to TRBJ2-5; D call uncertain. Germline assignment: CDR1 SGHAT and CDR2 FQDESV (reference sequence). The CDR3 is 14 residues long. The CDR3 spells CTSSPTQPQETQYF. In DNA form, the CDR3 reads TGTACCAGCAGCCCTACACAGCCCCAAGAGACCCAGTACTTC.

The chain uses TRBV30 and TRBJ2-5, with D maybe TRBD1 (6 bases). V was cut by 3 bases and J by 2 bases, with 13 bases left in between. The CDR3 has 14 amino acids. The germline V gene encodes CDR1 GTSNPN and CDR2 SVGIG (reference sequence). The CDR3 loop is CAWSRGPPQETQYF. The CDR3 nucleotides are TGTGCCTGGAGCAGGGGCCCCCCTCAAGAGACCCAGTACTTC.

There are many counts of this clonotype. The V call is TRBV10-3, the J call TRBJ1-1; D not resolved. The CDR3 consists of 14 residues. V was trimmed by 6 bases and J by 3 bases, leaving 14 bases between them. Germline values: CDR1 ENHRY, CDR2 SYGVKD. CDR3 nucleotide sequence: TGTGCCATCAGCCCTGGAAACGGCGACACTGAAGCTTTCTTT. Translated: CAISPGNGDTEAFF.

As concerns this clonotype: This clone may be a read error of a much larger clone one base away. The chain links TRBV12-3 or TRBV12-4 to TRBJ2-1; TRBD2 matches 7 bases. The CDR3 contains 14 residues. V was pared by 7 bases and J by 8 bases, with 11 bases of the junction left unmatched. CDR3 loop: CASTFASGPHEQFF. The CDR3 DNA sequence: TGTGCCAGCACTTTCGCTAGCGGTCCCCATGAGCAGTTCTTC.

This clonotype was seen many times. J is TRBJ1-2 and V is TRBV6-1; TRBD1 matches 7 bases. The CDR3 loop spans 12 amino acids. Unmatched junction bases numbered 4, after V lost 6 bases and J lost 6 bases. Germline CDR1 MNHNS, CDR2 SASEGT. CDR3 region: CASSPTGDGYTF. The DNA for the CDR3 is TGTGCCAGCAGCCCTACAGGGGATGGCTACACCTTC.

The V and J genes are TRBV11-2 and TRBJ2-7, with a possible D match to TRBD1 (6 bases). The germline gives CDR1 SGHAT, CDR2 FQNNGV. Between the trimmed V and J ends, which lost 5 bases and 9 bases, there was a span of 20 bases. CDR3 length: 14 residues. DNA of the CDR3: TGTGCCAGCAGCCCCGGACAGCTGGCGCACGGGCAGTACTTC. As protein: CASSPGQLAHGQYF.

This CDR3 reads CASHRTSGSEQYF. The CDR3 nucleotides read TGTGCCAGCCACCGGACTAGCGGGAGCGAGCAGTACTTC. V gene TRBV6-5 combines with J gene TRBJ2-7, with 13 bases that match TRBD2. Germline CDR1 is MNHEY and CDR2 is SVGAGI. This CDR3 has 13 amino acids. After removal of 8 bases from V and 6 bases from J, the junction contained 4 bases not matched to a gene.

This chain links TRBV6-1 with TRBJ2-2; the match to TRBD1 covers 8 bases. V shed 7 bases and J 6 bases; nucleotides not matched to a gene: 10. The CDR3 spans 15 residues. Germline V CDR1 and CDR2: MNHNS, SASEGT. CDR3 coding DNA: TGTGCCAGCACCGAGGACAGGGCATCGGCCGGGGAGCTGTTTTTT. Encoded protein: CASTEDRASAGELFF.

This clonotype appeared a few times. Possible read error: a much larger clone is one base away. The chain is built from TRBV10-3 and TRBJ2-3; 10 nucleotides align to TRBD2. The CDR3 contains 14 residues. Per germline, CDR1 ENHRY and CDR2 SYGVKD. Here the CDR3 reads CVIGLAGAADTQYF. CDR3 coding DNA: TGTGTCATCGGGCTAGCGGGAGCGGCAGATACGCAGTATTTT.

Notes on this clonotype: Since a much larger clone is just one base distant, this may be a read error. The J gene is TRBJ2-1, the V gene TRBV6-5, with D uncertain. The CDR3 is 11 residues long. Germline V gives CDR1 MNHEY, CDR2 SVGAGI. CDR3 protein: CADKFYIEQFF. The CDR3 nucleotides are TGTGCCGACAAGTTTTACATTGAGCAGTTCTTC.

In the case of this clonotype: A read error may be the cause here, since a much bigger clone is one base away. The rearrangement uses TRBV6-1 and TRBJ1-5; TRBD1 is a possible D gene (5 bases). This CDR3 spans 15 amino acids. Germline CDR1 MNHNS, CDR2 SASEGT. V was clipped by 10 bases and J by 8 bases, with 24 bases between them. The CDR3 sequence is CATLEGASGNEPQHF. Here the CDR3 DNA reads TGTGCCACCCTTGAAGGGGCCTCAGGAAATGAGCCCCAGCATTTT.

This chain joins TRBV19 and TRBJ1-1; D gene uncertain. The CDR3 is 13 residues long. Germline V gene data show CDR1 as LNHDA and CDR2 as SQIVND (reference sequence). CDR3: CVTFRPWNTEAFF. The DNA for the CDR3 is TGTGTCACCTTTCGACCGTGGAACACTGAAGCTTTCTTT.

The rearrangement uses TRBV7-9 and TRBJ2-1; D not certain. CDR3 length equals 12 residues. The V and J ends lost 5 bases and 7 bases respectively, with 9 bases between them. Germline CDR1 is SEHNR and CDR2 is FQNEAQ (reference sequence). The CDR3, as DNA: TGTGCCAGCAGCCCTCCCGGAAATGAGCAGTTCTTC. Residues: CASSPPGNEQFF.

This rearrangement joins TRBV11-2 to TRBJ2-1; D call uncertain. Looked up from germline, CDR1 is SGHAT and CDR2 is FQNNGV. V dropped 5 bases and J dropped 12 bases, with 26 bases sitting between them. This CDR3 has 16 amino acids. Here the CDR3 DNA reads TGTGCCAGCAGCCCGGCCGTAAACGACCTTTACATTGTGCAGTTCTTC. Translated, it gives CASSPAVNDLYIVQFF.

The rearrangement uses TRBV5-4 and TRBJ2-3; 11 nucleotides match TRBD2. With 2 bases clipped from V and 2 bases from J, the junction kept 4 bases outside the gene matches. CDR1 is SGHNT, CDR2 YYREEE, per germline (reference sequence). There are 16 residues in the CDR3. The CDR3 protein is CASSLGTSGITDTQYF. CDR3 in DNA: TGTGCCAGCAGCTTAGGGACTAGCGGTATCACAGATACGCAGTATTTT.

Turning to this clonotype: A read error may explain this, as a much larger clone is one base away. The CDR3 DNA reads as TGCACCAGCAGCCAAGGGGGGCTAGCGGGAGGGAACACCGGGGAGCTGTTTTTT. Translated: CTSSQGGLAGGNTGELFF. The J gene is TRBJ2-2, the V gene TRBV4-1; 11 nucleotides match TRBD2. Germline assignment: CDR1 MGHRA and CDR2 YSYEKL. The CDR3 has 18 amino acids.

For this clonotype: Its ends do not fully match the called genes, so a read error is possible. The J gene is TRBJ2-7, the V gene TRBV4-2, with D tentatively TRBD1 or TRBD2 (6 bases each). The CDR3 loop spans 15 amino acids. CDR1 is LGHNA and CDR2 is YNFKEQ in the germline V gene. The CDR3 sequence is CASNQGSGGAYEQYF. DNA for the CDR3: TGTGCCAGCAACCAAGGATCCGGGGGCGCCTACGAGCAGTATTTC.

The table lists this clonotype with many counts. The chain uses TRBV12-3 or TRBV12-4 and TRBJ2-5, with TRBD2 identical over 10 bases. The CDR3 totals 22 residues. J was trimmed by 4 bases and V by 4 bases; bases with no gene match: 27. CDR3 sequence reads: CASSYSLGTEFLAGDVIETQYF. CDR3 coding DNA: TGTGCCAGCAGTTATAGTCTGGGGACAGAATTTCTAGCGGGAGACGTAATAGAGACCCAGTACTTC.

Regarding this clonotype: Sequence at one end of the junction differs from germline and may be a read error. The CDR3 nucleotides read TGTGGCAGCAGTGAAGCGAGACAGGGTCGTAATGAGCAGTTCTTC. Translated, it gives CGSSEARQGRNEQFF. The chain has TRBV6-1 and TRBJ2-1, with TRBD1 matching 7 bases. The V gene's germline CDR1 is MNHNS and CDR2 SASEGT. The CDR3 has 15 residues.